The table lists the clone carrying this T cell receptor (beta chain) with many counts. The antigen is unknown. This record comes from a study of T cells in Graves' hyperthyroidism and ophthalmopathy. Researchers amplified the TCR beta CDR3 regions from RNA transcripts. During a first-round RT-PCR of the TCR CDR3, the HTBI primer set was used. MiXCR, applied by TCRdb to the multiplex PCR reads, yields one record per CDR3 protein. The top ten clones hold approximately 20% of a sample with roughly 180,000 distinct CDR3 sequences, 8% to 9.5% of them seen once. Broader study findings: By a 13 V-J model, ophthalmopathy was set apart from stable hyperthyroidism.

PBMCs were derived from approximately 10 ml fresh peripheral blood. Germline V gene data show CDR1 as SGHKS and CDR2 as YYEKEE (reference sequence). This CDR3 has 14 residues. Deletions cut 1 base from V and 6 bases from J, with 13 bases between. This chain links TRBV5-5 with TRBJ2-5, with D perhaps matching TRBD2 (6 bases). This TCR came from a woman aged 18 to 35 with Graves' hyperthyroidism that later progressed to Graves' ophthalmopathy. The sequencing sample was made of blood. The CDR3 DNA reads as TGTGCCAGCAGCTTGCTGGGGGAGGCCCAGACCCAGTACTTC. Protein sequence: CASSLLGEAQTQYF.